This T cell receptor beta chain appears in the sequencing data of a study of blood T cell repertoires in COVID-19 (dated by TCRdb to about 2020). With respect to the entire study: Collaborator samples came from the United States, Italy and Spain and covered acute and convalescent phases of COVID-19. A freely available public database, intended as a resource for researchers studying the immune response to SARS-CoV-2, is where the repertoires were released. Subjects who had been exposed to COVID-19, were actively infected with it, or had recovered from it provided the deeply sampled blood TCRbeta repertoires that made up the dataset. The prospective study material was composed of cDNA or gDNA derived from T cells, B-cell-depleted T cells, or PBMCs. A de-identified subject ID, COVID-19 status, age in years and sex were almost always included in the sample metadata. The samples were drawn from the first 160 participants of the ongoing ImmuneRACE study and from 1,254 subjects provided by 6 global collaborators. Where available, HLA class I and class II types were obtained from metadata supplied by the sample provider rather than from assay-based typing.

One collaborating source in Seattle enrolled patients while the patients were actively infected and followed the patients over time throughout the course of disease. Each collaborating institution followed its own protocols to collect whole blood in K2EDTA tubes. For TCRbeta analysis, collaborator samples were shipped as frozen whole blood, as isolated PBMCs, or as DNA extracted from either sample type. The germline V gene gives CDR1 as SGDLS and CDR2 as YYNGEE. The CDR3 runs 16 residues from the cysteine to the phenylalanine. Here the CDR3 DNA is all that survives: 48 bases in frame from base 1. V is pared back by 4 bases and J by 7 bases, with 23 bases lying between the germline termini. TCRbeta CDR3 regions were amplified from genomic DNA by means of the immunoSEQ Assay, a bias-controlled multiplex PCR. The authors processed their data as follows. Nucleated cell counts per sample were estimated from amplification of reference gene primers within the assay. Sequence reads were collapsed and filtered to measure the absolute abundance of every unique TCRbeta CDR3 rearrangement. For each sample, productive Simpson clonality was calculated as the square root of Simpson's diversity index across productive rearrangements. TCRdb took over this immuneACCESS table, retaining in-frame rearrangements with V and J assigned. Such tables are incomplete; in checked studies, under half of the missing clones stem from an unresolved V gene, and the remainder is unexplained. That table is the source of V, J and clone size, and D and trimming were worked out from the DNA. The table for this sample lists about 120,000 clones; roughly four fifths of them were counted only once. About a sixth of the sample comes from the top ten.

As for this clone: Its antigen specificity is not known. No base qualities exist here, and no much larger clone lies one base off it.

What the authors observed across the whole study: Clinical and demographic metadata were provided uncurated, with the amount varying by source and participant.

This receptor was obtained from a man aged 25 to 40 with COVID-19, enrolled during active disease. The sample comprised peripheral blood. The chain is encoded by TRBV9 joined to TRBJ1-2, with the D gene not confidently named. The DNA sequence reads TGTGCCAGCAGCACCCTAACGGTGGCGCCGACGGGTGGCTACACCTTC. It translates as CASSTLTVAPTGGYTF.